The TCR beta chain described here comes from a study of blood T cell repertoires in COVID-19. Study at large: Whether acute or convalescent, the COVID-19 samples came from the United States, Italy and Spain. PBMCs, B-cell-depleted T cells, or T cells were the source of the cDNA or gDNA that made up the material.

Germline loops: CDR1 MGHRA, CDR2 YSYEKL. Trimming removed 1 base from V and 1 base from J, with 11 bases in between. The CDR3 is 15 amino acids. Source study methods: By means of reference gene primer amplification, nucleated cell counts were estimated. The table came from immunoSEQ multiplex PCR; TCRdb's copy has only in-frame clones and leaves some out. From that table come the V and J calls and clone size; the DNA was used to work out D and trimming. Of about 250,000 clones in the sample, approximately 80% were seen once. Sequenced material: peripheral blood. This receptor was obtained from a woman between 40 and 50 years old with active or convalescent COVID-19. The rearrangement links TRBV4-1 to TRBJ2-7; weak D call: TRBD1 (5 bases). The CDR3 loop reads CASSQGERGSYEQYF. CDR3 nucleotides: TGCGCCAGCAGCCAAGGGGAAAGGGGTTCCTACGAGCAGTACTTC.